Below, 6 T cell receptor beta chains from the same sample are listed, as sequenced in a study of tumor-infiltrating lymphocytes in primary liver carcinoma. Production of TCR beta cDNA used approximately 0.55 ug total RNA together with a constant-region primer. Slightly modified ARM-PCR with three nested multiplex PCR rounds yielded TCR beta libraries. Forward primers for TRBV1-TRBV30 and a C-beta reverse primer served the first two PCR rounds, at about 10 cycles each. Each CDR3 protein gets one entry after TCRdb re-called the multiplex PCR reads with MiXCR. The sample consists of 250,000 to 400,000 distinct CDR3 sequences, 65% of them appearing once. Germline DNA was extracted too, while blood RNA derived from unsorted whole blood. Sequences were obtained from peripheral blood. The receptors shown here come from a man aged 40-55 years with primary liver carcinoma and hepatitis B virus infection.

The genes are TRBV5-1 and TRBJ2-5; D unclear. CDR1 and CDR2 (germline): SGHRS, YFSETQ. The germline V and J ends were trimmed by 5 bases and 4 bases, with 21 bases remaining between them. The CDR3 spans 16 residues. The CDR3 is CASSPSTQQVAETQYF. Written as DNA, the CDR3 is TGCGCCAGCAGTCCCAGCACACAGCAGGTAGCAGAGACCCAGTACTTC.

Remarks on this clonotype: Compared with germline, one end of the junction differs, possibly owing to a read error. The chain links TRBV11-2 to TRBJ2-3; 12 nucleotides match TRBD2. The CDR3 loop spans 15 amino acids. From germline, CDR1 is SGHAT and CDR2 FQNNGV. CDR3 in DNA: TGTGCCAACAGCCTGACTAGCGGGAGTCAAAATACGCACTATTTT. Translated: CANSLTSGSQNTHYF.

The V call is TRBV12-3 or TRBV12-4, the J call TRBJ2-1; D might be TRBD2 (6 bases). V dropped 7 bases and J dropped 8 bases, with 18 bases sitting between them. The CDR3 has 14 residues. This chain's CDR3 is CASNPDLTSDEQFF. CDR3 DNA: TGTGCCAGCAATCCGGACCTGACTAGTGATGAGCAGTTCTTC.

This clonotype was counted a few times. This rearrangement joins TRBV5-8 to TRBJ2-7; 10 bases agree with TRBD2. After removal of 5 bases from V and 1 base from J, the junction contained 6 bases not matched to a gene. From germline, CDR1 is SGHTS and CDR2 YDEGEE. This CDR3 region has 15 residues. CDR3 nucleotide sequence: TGTGCCAGCAGGGCCAGCGGGAGGGCTTCCTACGAGCAGTACTTC. Translation: CASRASGRASYEQYF.

In regard to this clonotype: With a much larger clone just one base away, this may be a read error. The chain recombines TRBV10-2 with TRBJ2-7; D remains ambiguous. Germline CDR1 WSHSY, CDR2 SAAADI. V was clipped by 7 bases and J by 5 bases, with 12 bases between them. The CDR3 length is 12 residues. CDR3 protein: CASKAASHEQYF. DNA for the CDR3: TGCGCCAGCAAGGCGGCGTCCCACGAGCAGTACTTC.

To note about this clonotype: This likely comes from a read error, as the CDR3 has no conserved phenylalanine or tryptophan at its end. The chain uses TRBV4-1 and TRBJ2-6, with TRBD1 matching 9 bases. With 4 bases clipped from V and 2 bases from J, the junction kept 6 bases outside the gene matches. Germline assignment: CDR1 MGHRA and CDR2 YSYEKL. The CDR3 is 17 amino acids. This CDR3 reads CASSRLTGGPGANVLTS. CDR3 coding DNA: TGCGCCAGCAGCCGATTGACAGGGGGGCCTGGGGCCAACGTCCTGACTTCC.